The next 22 T cell receptor beta chains were all read from a single sample in a study of T cell responses to AZD1222 COVID-19 vaccine. Data came from immunoSEQ multiplex PCR; TCRdb stores just in-frame clones and leaves some out. The sample lists 50,000 to 70,000 clones; roughly nine tenths were seen once. The sequenced sample was peripheral blood, obtained 28 days after the second AZD1222 dose. These receptors were collected from an adult who received the AZD1222 COVID-19 vaccine.

The chain is built from TRBV12-3 or TRBV12-4 and TRBJ1-1; the D is unclear. V was pared by 6 bases and J by 1 base, with 9 bases between. The CDR3 runs to 13 residues. Here the CDR3 DNA reads TGTGCCAGCAGGCACGGAGCGAACACTGAAGCTTTCTTT. Amino acid sequence: CASRHGANTEAFF.

The chain uses TRBV19 and TRBJ1-2; D remains unclear. This CDR3 comprises 13 residues. V lost 8 bases and J lost 4, with 14 bases in between. Germline-derived CDR1 and CDR2 are LNHDA and SQIVND (reference sequence). The CDR3 nucleotides are TGTGCCAGTCTCAAGGACGGTTTCTATGGCTACACCTTC. Translated, it gives CASLKDGFYGYTF.

This clone is a singleton in its sample. CDR3 bases: TGTGCCAGCAGTCTAGCGGGTACTTCCTACGAGCAGTACTTC. It specifies CASSLAGTSYEQYF. The V gene is TRBV6-5, the J gene TRBJ2-7; 8 nucleotides line up with TRBD2. The CDR3 sequence is 14 residues long. Per germline, CDR1 MNHEY and CDR2 SVGAGI. The V segment lost 5 bases and the J segment 1 base; nucleotides outside the gene matches: 4.

This chain uses TRBV7-9 with TRBJ2-1; TRBD2 aligns across 10 bases. The junction had 2 bases not matched to a gene; V was cut back by 2 bases and J by 7 bases. The germline V gene encodes CDR1 SEHNR and CDR2 FQNEAQ (reference sequence). CDR3 length equals 14 residues. CDR3 DNA: TGTGCCAGCAGCTTACTAGCGGGAGTTAATGAGCAGTTCTTC. The encoded protein is CASSLLAGVNEQFF.

The chain has TRBV5-1 and TRBJ1-1; weak D call: TRBD1 (5 bases). Trimming removed 7 bases at V and 4 bases at J, with 23 bases between. CDR1 and CDR2 from the germline V gene are SGHRS and YFSETQ. The CDR3 totals 16 residues. The CDR3: CASGSFPRERSTEAFF. CDR3 sequence (DNA): TGCGCCAGCGGGTCGTTTCCCAGGGAAAGGAGCACTGAAGCTTTCTTT.

The V call is TRBV19, the J call TRBJ2-2; either TRBD1 or TRBD2 may supply D (6 bases each). The V end lost 6 bases, the J end lost 4 bases, and 21 bases lay between the germline ends. This CDR3 is built from 17 residues. From germline, CDR1 is LNHDA and CDR2 SQIVND (reference sequence). The CDR3 is CASRGGGGIGGTGELFF. CDR3 DNA sequence: TGTGCCAGTAGAGGAGGAGGGGGAATTGGTGGCACCGGGGAGCTGTTTTTT.

This clone was detected only a few times. This rearrangement joins TRBV19 to TRBJ2-2, with D perhaps matching TRBD1 or TRBD2 (5 bases each). Trimming cost V 9 bases and J 1 base, with 15 bases left between them. The CDR3 covers 15 residues. Germline V CDR1 and CDR2: LNHDA, SQIVND (reference sequence). The CDR3 loop reads CASRTLGRNTGELFF. In nucleotides, the CDR3 is TGTGCCAGCAGAACCCTGGGACGGAACACCGGGGAGCTGTTTTTT.

This chain joins TRBV25-1 and TRBJ1-2; D might be TRBD1 (5 bases). The CDR3 has 13 residues. Per the germline V gene, CDR1 is MGHDK and CDR2 is SYGVNS. With 6 bases removed from V and 4 bases from J, the gap between germline ends came to 12 bases. CDR3 amino acids: CASSWGEGYGYTF. In DNA form, the CDR3 reads TGTGCCAGCAGCTGGGGGGAGGGCTATGGCTACACCTTC.

The chain uses TRBV7-3 and TRBJ2-2, with a possible D match to TRBD1 (6 bases). Between the trimmed V and J ends, which lost 5 bases and 1 base, there was a span of 11 bases. The CDR3 spans 15 residues. Germline lookup yields CDR1 SGHTA and CDR2 FQGTGA. The DNA for the CDR3 is TGTGCCAGCAGCCCCCAGGGGTTGAACACCGGGGAGCTGTTTTTT. Translated: CASSPQGLNTGELFF.

The rearrangement joins TRBV4-3 to TRBJ1-6, with 7 positions matching TRBD1. Germline-derived CDR1 and CDR2 are LGHNA and YSLEER. The V gene end was trimmed by 4 bases and the J gene end by 8 bases; junction bases not matched to a gene: 11. The CDR3 totals 16 residues. CDR3 residues: CASSRSQGQVDSPLHF. The CDR3 bases are TGCGCCAGCAGCCGTTCACAGGGGCAGGTAGATTCACCCCTCCACTTT.

V usage is TRBV29-1 and J usage is TRBJ2-3; no reliable D call. V was pared by 1 base and J by 2 bases, with 4 bases between. This CDR3 is 12 amino acids long. CDR1 is SQVTM, CDR2 ANQGSEA, per germline. CDR3 DNA sequence: TGCAGCGTTGAAGGGTACACAGATACGCAGTATTTT. Protein: CSVEGYTDTQYF.

CDR3: CASSGLQADTQYF. CDR3 DNA: TGTGCCAGCAGCGGGCTCCAGGCAGATACGCAGTATTTT. The chain uses TRBV13 and TRBJ2-3; D remains unclear. The V gene lost 5 bases and the J gene lost 4 bases, with 10 bases spanning the gap. The CDR3 is made up of 13 amino acids. Germline CDR1 PRHDT, CDR2 FYEKMQ (reference sequence).

CDR3 DNA sequence: TGTGCCAGCAGGCAGACCGGGATCTATGGCTACACCTTC. As protein: CASRQTGIYGYTF. The chain links TRBV28 to TRBJ1-2; D unclear. Germline V lookup: CDR1 MDHEN, CDR2 SYDVKM. Trimming left V 6 bases short and J 4 bases short, with 12 bases between. The CDR3 length is 13 residues.

The rearrangement uses TRBV29-1 and TRBJ1-4; no reliable D call. The CDR3 totals 14 residues. Germline V CDR1 and CDR2: SQVTM, ANQGSEA. Deletions cut 4 bases from V and 4 bases from J, with 13 bases between. The DNA of the CDR3 is TGCAGCGTTGGGTCGGACCGTATTAATGAAAAACTGTTTTTT. It is translated as CSVGSDRINEKLFF.

The rearrangement uses TRBV19 and TRBJ2-3; tentatively, D is TRBD1 or TRBD2 (7 bases each). The CDR3 is made up of 15 amino acids. Germline CDR1 and CDR2: LNHDA and SQIVND (reference sequence). V dropped 3 bases and J dropped 5 bases, with 15 bases sitting between them. The CDR3 region is CASSMPGGGIDTQYF. CDR3 coding DNA: TGTGCCAGTAGTATGCCAGGGGGGGGTATAGATACGCAGTATTTT.

This chain uses TRBV21-1 with TRBJ2-3; the table assigns TRBD1, which was not confirmed against the DNA. TRBV21-1 is a pseudogene. The length of the CDR3 is 15 residues. The CDR3 bases are TGTGCCAGCAGCATCCGGGACAGAAGCACAGATACGCAGTATTTT. Its protein is CASSIRDRSTDTQYF.

This chain links TRBV5-1 with TRBJ1-4; D may be TRBD1 (5 bases). This CDR3 is built from 15 residues. Trimming pared 4 bases from V and 6 bases from J, leaving 16 bases between. Germline CDR1 SGHRS, CDR2 YFSETQ. CDR3 protein: CASSPEGRDHEKLFF. For the CDR3, the DNA is TGCGCCAGCAGCCCGGAGGGCAGGGATCATGAAAAACTGTTTTTT.

The sample holds one count of this clone. J is TRBJ2-2 and V is TRBV28; weak D call: TRBD2 (7 bases). Trimming pared 7 bases from V and 7 bases from J, leaving 16 bases between. The CDR3 is made up of 14 amino acids. CDR1 MDHEN and CDR2 SYDVKM come from the germline V gene. CDR3 nucleotide sequence: TGTGCCAGCACCACCGGAGGGGGGGTCGGGGAGCTGTTTTTT. This codes for CASTTGGGVGELFF.

This clone was observed once. The chain employs TRBV7-2 and TRBJ2-2; D remains ambiguous. Trimming removed 4 bases from V and 3 bases from J, with 9 bases in between. CDR1 SGHTA and CDR2 FQGNSA come from the germline V gene. This CDR3 is 14 amino acids long. The CDR3 protein is CASSSDGDTGELFF. CDR3 sequence (DNA): TGTGCCAGCAGCTCGGACGGAGACACCGGGGAGCTGTTTTTT.

V usage is TRBV2 and J usage is TRBJ2-7; TRBD2 aligns across 12 bases. V lost 4 bases and J lost 4; bases outside the gene matches: 5. Germline CDR1 reads SNHLY; CDR2 reads FYNNEI. The CDR3 is made up of 15 amino acids. This chain's CDR3 is CASSALAGGPYEQYF. CDR3 DNA: TGTGCCAGCAGTGCCCTAGCGGGAGGGCCTTACGAGCAGTACTTC.

The V gene is TRBV6-2 or TRBV6-3, the J gene TRBJ2-3; D not certain. V shed 5 bases and J shed 4 bases, with 4 bases lying between them. Germline CDR1 MNHEY, CDR2 SVGEGT. The CDR3 is made up of 11 amino acids. CDR3 residues: CASSRSDTQYF. For the CDR3, the DNA is TGTGCCAGCAGTAGATCAGATACGCAGTATTTT.

The chain uses TRBV10-1 and TRBJ2-3, with a possible D match to TRBD2 (5 bases). There are 12 residues in the CDR3. Germline values: CDR1 WNHNN, CDR2 SYGVQD (reference sequence). The ends were cut back, 8 bases at V and 3 bases at J, with 9 bases in the middle. In DNA form, the CDR3 reads TGCGCCAGCTCCCCGGGGACAGATACGCAGTATTTT. Its protein product is CASSPGTDTQYF.